The 25 T cell receptor beta chains below were found in one sample sequenced in a study of blood T cell repertoires in COVID-19. Generated by immunoSEQ multiplex PCR, the TCRdb table keeps only in-frame clones and is missing some. The sample records about 140,000 clones, roughly 86% being singletons. Sequencing was done on a sample of PBMCs or T cells enriched from blood (not recorded which). Every receptor here comes from a woman aged 45-59 years with acute COVID-19.

The rearrangement uses TRBV24-1 and TRBJ1-4; no definite D call. The ends were cut back, 1 base at V and 8 bases at J, with 4 bases in the middle. CDR3 size: 12 residues. Germline V CDR1 and CDR2: KGHDR, SFDVKD. This CDR3 is CATSDFREKLFF. The CDR3 DNA is TGTGCCACCAGTGATTTCAGAGAAAAACTGTTTTTT.

This chain links TRBV5-1 with TRBJ2-5, with a weak D call TRBD1 (6 bases). This CDR3 has 14 residues. The germline V and J ends were trimmed by 3 bases and 5 bases, with 14 bases remaining between them. Germline values: CDR1 SGHRS, CDR2 YFSETQ. The DNA of the CDR3 is TGCGCCAGCAGCTCGTTGACAGGCTCGGAGACCCAGTACTTC. Protein sequence: CASSSLTGSETQYF.

The gene calls are TRBV19 and TRBJ1-5; 8 bases fit TRBD1. J gave up 7 bases and V 5 bases, and 10 bases lay outside the gene matches. Looked up from germline, CDR1 is LNHDA and CDR2 is SQIVND (reference sequence). This CDR3 spans 15 amino acids. The CDR3 nucleotides are TGTGCCAGTAGTCCAAGGACAGGGTACGACCAGCCCCAGCATTTT. It yields the protein CASSPRTGYDQPQHF.

This clone was counted a single time. The chain joins TRBV11-2 to TRBJ2-1; tentatively, D is TRBD2 (6 bases). Germline assignment: CDR1 SGHAT and CDR2 FQNNGV. This CDR3 is built from 12 residues. V lost 5 bases to trimming and J lost 8 bases, with 10 bases between them. As DNA, the CDR3 is TGTGCCAGCAGCAGCGGGTGGTATGAGCAGTTCTTC. Protein product: CASSSGWYEQFF. Together with reference TRBV11-2 and TRBJ2-1, the CDR3 gives the full variable domain: EAGVAQSPRYKIIEKRQSVAFWCNPISGHATLYWYQQILGQGPKLLIQFQNNGVVDDSQLPKDRFSAERLKGVDSTLKIQPAKLEDSAVYLCASSSGWYEQFFGPGTRLTVL.

The chain is built from TRBV6-2 or TRBV6-3 and TRBJ2-6; D possibly corresponds to TRBD2 (5 bases). Germline V gives CDR1 MNHEY, CDR2 SVGEGT. This CDR3 has 17 residues. V was clipped by 0 bases and J by 0 bases, with 9 bases between them. The CDR3 region has the DNA TGTGCCAGCAGTTACTCGGAGGTGACCTCTGGGGCCAACGTCCTGACTTTC. Translated, it gives CASSYSEVTSGANVLTF.

The chain employs TRBV18 and TRBJ2-3; the match to TRBD1 covers 9 bases. The CDR3 covers 13 residues. Germline CDR1 is KGHSH and CDR2 is LQKENI. The ends lost 8 bases at V and 3 bases at J; junction bases unmatched: 3. CDR3 coding DNA: TGTGCCAGCAAGGACAGGGGAACAGATACGCAGTATTTT. Translated, it gives CASKDRGTDTQYF.

V is TRBV4-2 and J is TRBJ1-2; no clear D. CDR3 length equals 16 residues. Per the germline V gene, CDR1 is LGHNA and CDR2 is YNFKEQ. Trimming removed 0 bases from V and 2 bases from J, with 13 bases in between. CDR3 DNA: TGTGCCAGCAGCCAAGATCAATACCGGGAAAACTATGGCTACACCTTC. Protein sequence: CASSQDQYRENYGYTF.

The V and J genes are TRBV5-6 and TRBJ2-2; 10 positions agree with TRBD2. The germline CDR1 and CDR2 sequences are SGHDT and YYEEEE. The CDR3 runs 15 residues. Trimming took 1 base from V and 5 from J; bases not matched to a gene: 2. The CDR3 DNA reads TGTGCCAGCAGCTTGCCTAGCGGGAGAACCGGGGAGCTGTTTTTT. This translates into CASSLPSGRTGELFF.

The chain joins TRBV21-1 to TRBJ1-2; TRBD1 is the table's D call and was not checked against the DNA. TRBV21-1 is shown as a pseudogene. The CDR3 runs to 16 residues. This chain's CDR3 is CASSKDRGGQGDGYTF. In DNA form, the CDR3 reads TGTGCCAGCAGCAAAGATCGGGGTGGGCAGGGGGATGGCTACACCTTC.

The chain couples TRBV4-3 to TRBJ2-1, with D possibly being TRBD2 (5 bases). V lost 0 bases to trimming and J lost 2 bases, with 11 bases between them. The CDR3 consists of 16 residues. Per the germline V gene, CDR1 is LGHNA and CDR2 is YSLEER. CDR3 amino acids: CASSQDVGEAYNEQFF. CDR3 bases: TGCGCCAGCAGCCAAGATGTGGGAGAGGCCTACAATGAGCAGTTCTTC.

In DNA, the CDR3 is TGTGCCACCACTACCCCGACAGACAGTGAGCAGTTCTTC. Its protein product is CATTTPTDSEQFF. V gene TRBV6-5 combines with J gene TRBJ2-1, with D perhaps TRBD1 (5 bases). Germline CDR1 MNHEY, CDR2 SVGAGI. CDR3 length: 13 amino acids. The germline V and J ends were trimmed by 10 bases and 9 bases, with 19 bases remaining between them.

Only one count was recorded for this clone. Other DNA sequences in this sample translate to the same CDR3. The gene calls are TRBV19 and TRBJ1-2; 10 bases agree with TRBD1. This CDR3 has 11 amino acids. CDR1 LNHDA and CDR2 SQIVND come from the germline V gene (reference sequence). The CDR3: CATTGGDGYTF. The DNA of the CDR3 is TGTGCGACGACAGGGGGCGATGGCTACACCTTC.

This sequence joins TRBV4-2 and TRBJ2-1, with 13 bases fitting TRBD2. The junction had 3 bases not matched to a gene; V was cut back by 1 base and J by 3 bases. CDR3 size: 17 residues. From germline, CDR1 is LGHNA and CDR2 YNFKEQ. The DNA for the CDR3 is TGTGCCAGCAGCCAAGGGACTAGCGGGAGTATCTACAATGAGCAGTTCTTC. Encoded protein: CASSQGTSGSIYNEQFF.

The chain uses TRBV11-3 and TRBJ2-7, with 10 bases matching TRBD2. CDR3 size: 17 residues. Looked up from germline, CDR1 is SGHNT and CDR2 is YENEEA. V shed 5 bases, J shed 3 bases, and the junction held 13 bases outside the gene matches. As DNA, the CDR3 is TGTGCCAGCAGCCCTCGGGGTGGTAGCGGGAGGATCTACGAGCAGTACTTC. As protein: CASSPRGGSGRIYEQYF.

The rearrangement links TRBV27 to TRBJ2-7; no clear D. This CDR3 is built from 14 residues. CDR1 MNHEY and CDR2 SMNVEV come from the germline V gene (reference sequence). V was cut by 3 bases and J by 7 bases, with 16 bases left in between. CDR3 nucleotide sequence: TGTGCCAGCAGTTTGTCTCGGGTTGCACGTGAGCAGTACTTC. It encodes CASSLSRVAREQYF.

This clone was observed a few times. The chain combines TRBV11-2 with TRBJ1-6; perhaps TRBD1 as D (5 bases). Germline V CDR1 and CDR2: SGHAT, FQNNGV. This CDR3 is built from 15 residues. The V gene lost 1 base and the J gene lost 6 bases, with 10 bases spanning the gap. CDR3 nucleotides: TGTGCCAGCAGCTTAGGGGGCGGGGGTAATTCACCCCTCCACTTT. Translated: CASSLGGGGNSPLHF.

The V and J genes are TRBV6-2 or TRBV6-3 and TRBJ1-2; 8 nucleotides match TRBD1. V was clipped by 7 bases and J by 4 bases; unmatched bases: 14. CDR1 is MNHEY, CDR2 SVGEGT, per germline. This CDR3 comprises 16 residues. The CDR3 is CASTPLAGQVLYGYTF. The CDR3, as DNA: TGTGCCAGCACCCCCCTGGCGGGACAGGTCCTCTATGGCTACACCTTC.

The chain combines TRBV19 with TRBJ1-1; no clear D. In germline, CDR1 is LNHDA, CDR2 SQIVND (reference sequence). This CDR3 is built from 14 residues. Trimming cost V 3 bases and J 1 base, with 9 bases left between them. CDR3 nucleotide sequence: TGTGCCAGTAGTATTTCACAGAAGAACACTGAAGCTTTCTTT. Encoded protein: CASSISQKNTEAFF.

This rearrangement joins TRBV7-9 to TRBJ1-2; a possible D gene is TRBD1 (6 bases). The V end lost 4 bases, the J end lost 9 bases, and 15 bases lay between the germline ends. The CDR3 consists of 13 residues. CDR1 is SEHNR and CDR2 is FQNEAQ in the germline V gene (reference sequence). The CDR3 DNA sequence: TGTGCCAGCAGCTCCGGGACATTTCTTCGCTACACCTTC. Its translation is CASSSGTFLRYTF.

This sequence joins TRBV5-5 and TRBJ2-7, with D perhaps matching TRBD2 (7 bases). CDR1 and CDR2 (germline): SGHKS, YYEKEE (reference sequence). This CDR3 is 16 amino acids long. The V and J ends lost 1 base and 0 bases respectively, with 14 bases between them. CDR3 in amino acids: CASSLWGGYSSYEQYF. The DNA for the CDR3 is TGTGCCAGCAGCTTGTGGGGGGGCTATAGCTCCTACGAGCAGTACTTC.

The chain combines TRBV11-2 with TRBJ2-3; 11 bases are a match to TRBD2. The CDR3 spans 18 residues. Germline V CDR1 and CDR2: SGHAT, FQNNGV. J was trimmed by 0 bases and V by 3 bases; bases with no gene match: 8. The CDR3 DNA is TGTGCCAGCAGCTTCGTCCTAGCGGGAGGTCGTAGCACAGATACGCAGTATTTT. Translation: CASSFVLAGGRSTDTQYF.

The chain uses TRBV18 and TRBJ2-1, with 7 positions matching TRBD2. Germline loops: CDR1 KGHSH, CDR2 LQKENI. With V trimmed by 3 bases and J by 0 bases, 5 bases remained unmatched. CDR3 length: 16 residues. The CDR3 coding sequence is TGTGCCAGCTCACCTCTATCGGGGGGCTCCTACAATGAGCAGTTCTTC. Translated: CASSPLSGGSYNEQFF.

V is TRBV7-9 and J is TRBJ1-2; 7 bases align to TRBD1. After removal of 4 bases from V and 7 bases from J, the junction contained 6 bases not matched to a gene. Germline CDR1 and CDR2: SEHNR and FQNEAQ (reference sequence). This CDR3 comprises 13 residues. The CDR3 nucleotides are TGTGCCAGCAGCTATACAGGGGAGAGTGGCTACACCTTC. The encoded protein is CASSYTGESGYTF.

This clone came up once. This rearrangement joins TRBV24-1 to TRBJ2-5, with 9 bases fitting TRBD1. The CDR3 extends over 15 amino acids. The V gene end was trimmed by 1 base and the J gene end by 5 bases; junction bases not matched to a gene: 4. Germline CDR1 and CDR2: KGHDR and SFDVKD. The CDR3: CATSDFGQGWETQYF. CDR3 DNA: TGTGCCACCAGTGATTTTGGACAGGGGTGGGAGACCCAGTACTTC.

This rearrangement joins TRBV7-2 to TRBJ2-7; the D gene is possibly TRBD2 (5 bases). CDR3 length: 16 residues. V was cut by 8 bases and J by 4 bases, with 24 bases left in between. Germline V gene sequence: CDR1 SGHTA, CDR2 FQGNSA. The CDR3 sequence: CASQSLGQPALYEQYF. CDR3 bases: TGTGCCAGCCAATCACTAGGCCAGCCCGCCCTTTACGAGCAGTACTTC.